The next 27 T cell receptor beta chains were all read from a single sample in a study of cytomegalovirus exposure and HLA in healthy donors. Vbeta (60) and Jbeta (13) primers were used in the PCR. TCRdb's copy holds only in-frame clones and misses some; the assay was immunoSEQ multiplex PCR. The table includes about 93,000 clones, around 76% detected once. Sequenced input: PBMCs. Receptor source: a young man in good health and CMV-seronegative.

J is TRBJ1-3 and V is TRBV7-9; D is unresolved. CDR3 size: 14 residues. The V end lost 2 bases, the J end lost 1 base, and 6 bases lay between the germline ends. Germline CDR1 is SEHNR and CDR2 is FQNEAQ (reference sequence). The CDR3 loop reads CASSLYLSGNTIYF. In DNA form, the CDR3 reads TGTGCCAGCAGCTTATATCTATCTGGAAACACCATATATTTT.

The table lists this clone with a few counts. V and J are TRBV29-1 and TRBJ1-4; unclear D gene. This CDR3 comprises 12 residues. V dropped 6 bases and J dropped 6 bases, with 11 bases sitting between them. Germline V gene data show CDR1 as SQVTM and CDR2 as ANQGSEA. CDR3 sequence (DNA): TGCAGCGTGAAGGCCCAGGATGAAAAACTGTTTTTT. Translation gives CSVKAQDEKLFF.

The chain joins TRBV6-6 to TRBJ1-5; 7 bases are shared with TRBD1. In germline, CDR1 is MNHNY, CDR2 SVGAGI (reference sequence). Trimming cost V 6 bases and J 1 base; bases outside gene matches: 9. The CDR3 has 16 residues. CDR3 residues: CASSETGALSNQPQHF. CDR3 DNA: TGTGCCAGCAGCGAAACAGGGGCCTTAAGCAATCAGCCCCAGCATTTT.

The chain combines TRBV15 with TRBJ2-7; no definite D call. The germline V gene encodes CDR1 LNHNV and CDR2 YYDKDF (reference sequence). Trimming removed 1 base from V and 0 bases from J, with 7 bases in between. This CDR3 spans 14 amino acids. DNA of the CDR3: TGTGCCACCAGCAGAGCACAGAGCTCCTACGAGCAGTACGTC. This encodes CATSRAQSSYEQYV.

J is TRBJ2-2 and V is TRBV9; unclear D gene. CDR1 and CDR2 (germline): SGDLS, YYNGEE. V lost 1 base and J lost 0, with 10 bases in between. The CDR3 contains 16 residues. CDR3 amino acids: CASSVMPRTNTGELFF. DNA of the CDR3: TGTGCCAGCAGCGTAATGCCCAGGACGAACACCGGGGAGCTGTTTTTT.

In this sample, this clone turned up a few times. An end of the junction does not agree with germline; a read error may underlie this. CDR3 sequence: CSSSFTDRGSSYEQYF. The DNA for the CDR3 is TGTTCCAGCAGCTTTACGGACAGGGGCAGCTCCTACGAGCAGTACTTC. This chain joins TRBV7-9 and TRBJ2-7; 9 positions match TRBD1. The CDR3 has 16 amino acids. The germline V gene encodes CDR1 SEHNR and CDR2 FQNEAQ (reference sequence).

The chain has TRBV9 and TRBJ2-1, with TRBD2 identical over 10 bases. With 3 bases clipped from V and 3 bases from J, the junction kept 9 bases outside the gene matches. The CDR3 length is 17 residues. The germline V gene has CDR1 SGDLS and CDR2 YYNGEE. The CDR3: CASSANPSGSFYNEQFF. The CDR3 coding sequence is TGTGCCAGCAGCGCGAACCCTAGCGGGAGTTTCTACAATGAGCAGTTCTTC.

On this clone: At one end the junction does not follow the germline gene, possibly because of a read error. The V call is TRBV4-2, the J call TRBJ1-5, with a tentative D call TRBD1 (6 bases). This CDR3 contains 14 residues. The V gene's germline CDR1 is LGHNA and CDR2 YNFKEQ. The CDR3 sequence: CANSQGGQGQPQHF. Here the CDR3 DNA reads TGTGCCAACAGCCAAGGGGGGCAAGGGCAGCCCCAGCATTTT.

The gene calls are TRBV7-2 and TRBJ1-2; D is perhaps TRBD1 (5 bases). The CDR3 has 13 residues. CDR1 is SGHTA, CDR2 FQGNSA, per germline. Trimming removed 4 bases at V and 8 bases at J, with 14 bases between. The CDR3 reads CASSYDRLGGYTF. DNA for the CDR3: TGTGCCAGCAGCTATGACAGACTGGGGGGCTACACCTTC.

The chain carries TRBV5-8 and TRBJ2-2; D uncertain. Trimming removed 4 bases from V and 2 bases from J, with 12 bases in between. This CDR3 region has 15 residues. Germline loops: CDR1 SGHTS, CDR2 YDEGEE. In DNA, the CDR3 is TGTGCCAGCAGCGACGCAAACAGCAACACCGGGGAGCTGTTTTTT. Translating gives CASSDANSNTGELFF.

The chain has TRBV7-9 and TRBJ2-1; TRBD2 agrees at 11 bases. V shed 5 bases and J 8 bases; nucleotides not matched to a gene: 14. The CDR3 is 17 residues long. Germline CDR1 reads SEHNR; CDR2 reads FQNEAQ (reference sequence). The CDR3 protein is CASSPSGLAEGNDEQFF. The CDR3 DNA reads as TGTGCCAGCAGCCCCTCGGGACTAGCGGAGGGGAACGATGAGCAGTTCTTC.

This clone was detected only once. The rearrangement joins TRBV7-2 to TRBJ2-7, with D uncertain. This CDR3 spans 13 amino acids. Germline V lookup: CDR1 SGHTA, CDR2 FQGNSA. With 3 bases removed from V and 2 bases from J, the gap between germline ends came to 8 bases. The CDR3 sequence: CASSLADPYEQYF. In DNA form, the CDR3 reads TGTGCCAGCAGCTTGGCGGATCCCTACGAGCAGTACTTC.

The rearrangement joins TRBV19 to TRBJ2-5, with TRBD1 as a possible D gene (6 bases). CDR3 length: 15 residues. Germline CDR1 reads LNHDA; CDR2 reads SQIVND (reference sequence). The V end lost 8 bases, the J end lost 4 bases, and 20 bases lay between the germline ends. The CDR3 protein is CASQAGWGLGETQYF. In DNA, the CDR3 is TGTGCCAGTCAGGCCGGCTGGGGGCTTGGAGAGACCCAGTACTTC.

The chain joins TRBV14 to TRBJ2-3; 9 bases match TRBD2. The CDR3 has 15 amino acids. Germline values: CDR1 SGHDN, CDR2 FVKESK. Unmatched junction bases numbered 6, after V lost 0 bases and J lost 8 bases. In nucleotides, the CDR3 is TGTGCCAGCAGCCAAGAACGGTCTAGCGGGGTTACGCAGTATTTT. It is translated as CASSQERSSGVTQYF. Full variable domain (outside the CDR3, taken from reference TRBV14 and TRBJ2-3): EAGVTQFPSHSVIEKGQTVTLRCDPISGHDNLYWYRRVMGKEIKFLLHFVKESKQDESGMPNNRFLAERTGGTYSTLKVQPAELEDSGVYFCASSQERSSGVTQYFGPGTRLTVL.

The CDR3 here is CASSKVDGDNREEQPQHF. CDR3 nucleotide sequence: TGTGCCAGCAGCAAAGTTGACGGGGACAACAGGGAAGAACAGCCCCAGCATTTT. The genes are TRBV21-1 and TRBJ1-5; TRBD1, as called in the table, went unchecked against the DNA. TRBV21-1 is an annotated pseudogene. The CDR3 runs 18 residues.

This clone was counted once. V and J are TRBV10-2 and TRBJ1-2; D might be TRBD1 (6 bases). The CDR3 contains 15 residues. Trimming stripped 2 bases from V and 6 bases from J, with 16 bases between. The germline gives CDR1 WSHSY, CDR2 SAAADI. The CDR3 region has the DNA TGCGCCAGCAGTGAGATGACAGGCTCAGGGGATGGCTACACCTTC. Translating it yields CASSEMTGSGDGYTF.

The chain has TRBV9 and TRBJ1-2, with 9 bases that match TRBD1. V shed 2 bases, J shed 4 bases, and the junction held 6 bases outside the gene matches. This CDR3 comprises 15 residues. Germline V gene sequence: CDR1 SGDLS, CDR2 YYNGEE. CDR3 in amino acids: CASSVTTGGPYGYTF. The DNA of the CDR3 is TGTGCCAGCAGCGTTACTACAGGGGGCCCCTATGGCTACACCTTC. Variable domain in full (rest from reference TRBV9 and TRBJ1-2): DSGVTQTPKHLITATGQRVTLRCSPRSGDLSVYWYQQSLDQGLQFLIQYYNGEERAKGNILERFSAQQFPDLHSELNLSSLELGDSALYFCASSVTTGGPYGYTFGSGTRLTVV.

The V and J genes are TRBV11-3 and TRBJ2-2, with a weak D call TRBD1 (5 bases). The germline V gene encodes CDR1 SGHNT and CDR2 YENEEA. The CDR3 is 15 amino acids. V was cut by 2 bases and J by 6 bases, with 13 bases left in between. The CDR3 loop reads CASSLTSGLSGELFF. In DNA form, the CDR3 reads TGTGCCAGCAGCTTAACCTCAGGGTTATCCGGGGAGCTGTTTTTT. Supplemented by reference TRBV11-3 and TRBJ2-2, the full variable domain reads EAGVVQSPRYKIIEKKQPVAFWCNPISGHNTLYWYLQNLGQGPELLIRYENEEAVDDSQLPKDRFSAERLKGVDSTLKIQPAELGDSAVYLCASSLTSGLSGELFFGEGSRLTVL.

This chain links TRBV29-1 with TRBJ2-6, with TRBD1 matching over 9 bases. The CDR3 loop spans 16 amino acids. Germline V gives CDR1 SQVTM, CDR2 ANQGSEA. Unmatched junction bases numbered 8, after V lost 6 bases and J lost 2 bases. CDR3 sequence reads: CSVRATGGAGANVLTF. Here the CDR3 DNA reads TGCAGCGTAAGAGCGACAGGGGGGGCTGGGGCCAACGTCCTGACTTTC.

The CDR3 sequence is CASSQNAWVARATDTQYF. The CDR3 region has the DNA TGTGCCAGCAGCCAAAACGCATGGGTAGCGAGAGCCACAGATACGCAGTATTTT. The chain has TRBV4-2 and TRBJ2-3; maybe TRBD2 (5 bases). Germline CDR1 is LGHNA and CDR2 is YNFKEQ. V was trimmed by 2 bases and J by 2 bases, leaving 20 bases between them. The CDR3 has 18 residues.

V and J are TRBV5-6 and TRBJ2-2, with TRBD2 identical over 7 bases. Per germline, CDR1 SGHDT and CDR2 YYEEEE. The CDR3 spans 19 residues. J lost 6 bases, V lost 1 base, and 18 bases had no gene match. Written as DNA, the CDR3 is TGTGCCAGCAGCTTGTATTACGCTAGCGGTACCCCCTTTGCCGGGGAGCTGTTTTTT. Amino acids: CASSLYYASGTPFAGELFF.

This chain uses TRBV5-1 with TRBJ2-2, with D maybe TRBD1 (5 bases). Trimming removed 1 base from V and 3 bases from J, with 10 bases in between. Germline CDR1 is SGHRS and CDR2 is YFSETQ. The CDR3 is 15 amino acids. DNA for the CDR3: TGCGCCAGCAGCTTGTATGCAGGGTACACCGGGGAGCTGTTTTTT. Amino acid sequence: CASSLYAGYTGELFF. Full variable domain (missing parts from reference TRBV5-1 and TRBJ2-2): KAGVTQTPRYLIKTRGQQVTLSCSPISGHRSVSWYQQTPGQGLQFLFEYFSETQRNKGNFPGRFSGRQFSNSRSEMNVSTLELGDSALYLCASSLYAGYTGELFFGEGSRLTVL.

J is TRBJ2-5 and V is TRBV15, with D possibly TRBD2 on 6 matching bases. Germline CDR1 reads LNHNV; CDR2 reads YYDKDF (reference sequence). Trimming left V 0 bases short and J 2 bases short, with 10 bases between. This CDR3 has 15 amino acids. The DNA for the CDR3 is TGTGCCACCAGCAGAGATCGGGGGTTACAAGAGACCCAGTACTTC. This gives the protein CATSRDRGLQETQYF.

The chain employs TRBV7-9 and TRBJ1-1, with D possibly matching TRBD1 (6 bases). This CDR3 is built from 13 residues. The germline V gene encodes CDR1 SEHNR and CDR2 FQNEAQ (reference sequence). V was shortened by 6 bases and J by 5 bases, with 13 bases between the two germline ends. The DNA of the CDR3 is TGTGCCAGCAGAGCACAGGGTTATACTGAAGCTTTCTTT. Translating gives CASRAQGYTEAFF.

The sample holds a few counts of this clone. This sequence joins TRBV5-1 and TRBJ1-1, with unresolved D. This CDR3 region has 14 residues. Germline loops: CDR1 SGHRS, CDR2 YFSETQ. Trimming cost V 2 bases and J 5 bases, with 13 bases left between them. CDR3 loop: CASSFSIEDTEAFF. Written as DNA, the CDR3 is TGCGCCAGCAGCTTTTCAATAGAGGATACTGAAGCTTTCTTT.

This clone was counted only a few times. This chain joins TRBV7-9 and TRBJ2-7; D gene ambiguous. CDR3 length: 11 residues. The V end was cut by 4 bases, the J end by 6 bases, with 7 bases between. Per germline, CDR1 SEHNR and CDR2 FQNEAQ (reference sequence). The CDR3 region has the DNA TGTGCCAGCAGCTCTCTGAGCGAGCAGTACTTC. Translated: CASSSLSEQYF.

The rearrangement joins TRBV9 to TRBJ1-5, with TRBD1 identical over 7 bases. The germline V gene has CDR1 SGDLS and CDR2 YYNGEE. The CDR3 has 13 amino acids. With V trimmed by 2 bases and J by 6 bases, 2 bases remained unmatched. In nucleotides, the CDR3 is TGTGCCAGCAGCGTTGGGGACAGTCAGCCCCAGCATTTT. It is translated as CASSVGDSQPQHF.